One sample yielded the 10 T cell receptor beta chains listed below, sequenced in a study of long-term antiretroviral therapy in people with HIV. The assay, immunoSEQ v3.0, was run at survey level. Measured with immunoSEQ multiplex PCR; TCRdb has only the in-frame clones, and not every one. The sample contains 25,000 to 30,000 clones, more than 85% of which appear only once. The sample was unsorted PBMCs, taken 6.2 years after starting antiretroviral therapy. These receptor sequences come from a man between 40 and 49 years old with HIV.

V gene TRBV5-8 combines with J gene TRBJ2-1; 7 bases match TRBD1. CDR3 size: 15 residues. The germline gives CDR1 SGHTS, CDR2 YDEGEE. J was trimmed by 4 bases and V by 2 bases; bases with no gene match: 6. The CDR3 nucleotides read TGTGCCAGCAGCTTTAAGGGGGCGCGTTACAATGAGCAGTTCTTC. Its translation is CASSFKGARYNEQFF. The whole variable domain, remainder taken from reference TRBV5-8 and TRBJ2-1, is EAGVTQSPTHLIKTRGQQATLRCSPISGHTSVYWYQQALGLGLQFLLWYDEGEERNRGNFPPRFSGRQFPNYSSELNVNALELEDSALYLCASSFKGARYNEQFFGPGTRLTVL.

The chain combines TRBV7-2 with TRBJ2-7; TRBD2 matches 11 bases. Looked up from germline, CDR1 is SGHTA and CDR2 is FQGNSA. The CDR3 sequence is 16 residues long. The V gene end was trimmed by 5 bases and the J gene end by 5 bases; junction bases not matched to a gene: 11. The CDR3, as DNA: TGTGCCAGCAGCCGACGGGTAGCGGGAGGGCGAGACGAGCAGTACTTC. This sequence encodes CASSRRVAGGRDEQYF. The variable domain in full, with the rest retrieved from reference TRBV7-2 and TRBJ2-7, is GAGVSQSPSNKVTEKGKDVELRCDPISGHTALYWYRQSLGQGLEFLIYFQGNSAPDKSGLPSDRFSAERTGGSVSTLTIQRTQQEDSAVYLCASSRRVAGGRDEQYFGPGTRLTVT.

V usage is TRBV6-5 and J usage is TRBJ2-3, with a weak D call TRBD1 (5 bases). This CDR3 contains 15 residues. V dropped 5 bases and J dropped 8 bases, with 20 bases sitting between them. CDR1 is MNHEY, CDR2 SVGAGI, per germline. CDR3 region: CASSPLYPRAGTQYF. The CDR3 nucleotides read TGTGCCAGCAGTCCCCTGTACCCCAGGGCAGGTACGCAGTATTTT.

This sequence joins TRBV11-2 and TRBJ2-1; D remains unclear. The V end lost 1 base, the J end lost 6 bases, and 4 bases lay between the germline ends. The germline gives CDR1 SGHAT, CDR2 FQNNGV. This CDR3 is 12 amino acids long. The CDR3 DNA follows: TGTGCCAGCAGCTTAGCATTCAATGAGCAGTTCTTC. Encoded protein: CASSLAFNEQFF.

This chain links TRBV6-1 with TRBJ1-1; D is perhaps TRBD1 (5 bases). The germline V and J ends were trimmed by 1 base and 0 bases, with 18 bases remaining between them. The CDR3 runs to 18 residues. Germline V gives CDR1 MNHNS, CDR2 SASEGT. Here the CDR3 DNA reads TGTGCCAGCAGTGAAGATACTGGGGGGAACCTATTGAACACTGAAGCTTTCTTT. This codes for CASSEDTGGNLLNTEAFF.

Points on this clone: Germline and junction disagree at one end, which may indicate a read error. CDR3 loop: CASSKDPWTGDQPQHF. CDR3 in DNA: TGCGCCAGCAGCAAAGATCCGTGGACAGGGGATCAGCCCCAGCATTTT. V usage is TRBV4-1 and J usage is TRBJ1-5, with 9 bases matching TRBD1. Germline-derived CDR1 and CDR2 are MGHRA and YSYEKL. This CDR3 has 16 amino acids.

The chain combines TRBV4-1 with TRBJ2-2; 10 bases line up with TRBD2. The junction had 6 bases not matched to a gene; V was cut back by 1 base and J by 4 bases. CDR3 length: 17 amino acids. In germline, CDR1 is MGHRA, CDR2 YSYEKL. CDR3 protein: CASSQVASGGFTGELFF. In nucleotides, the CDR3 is TGCGCCAGCAGCCAAGTTGCTAGCGGGGGCTTCACCGGGGAGCTGTTTTTT.

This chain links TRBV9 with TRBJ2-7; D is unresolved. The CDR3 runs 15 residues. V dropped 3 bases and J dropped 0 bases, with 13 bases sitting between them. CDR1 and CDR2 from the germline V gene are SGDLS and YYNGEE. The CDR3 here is CASSEGTLGSYEQYF. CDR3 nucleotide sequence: TGTGCCAGCAGCGAGGGCACTCTGGGCTCCTACGAGCAGTACTTC.

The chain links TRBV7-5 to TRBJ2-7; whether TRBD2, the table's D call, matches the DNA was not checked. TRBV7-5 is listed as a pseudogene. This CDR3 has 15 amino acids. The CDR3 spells CARSPRGGPNYEQYF. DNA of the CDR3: TGTGCCAGAAGCCCGAGGGGGGGGCCCAACTACGAGCAGTACTTC.

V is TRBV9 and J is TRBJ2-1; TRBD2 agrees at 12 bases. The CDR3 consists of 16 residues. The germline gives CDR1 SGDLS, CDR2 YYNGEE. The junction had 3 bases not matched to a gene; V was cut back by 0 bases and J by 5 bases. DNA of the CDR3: TGTGCCAGCAGCGTAGACCTAGCGGGAGGGGACAATGAGCAGTTCTTC. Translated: CASSVDLAGGDNEQFF. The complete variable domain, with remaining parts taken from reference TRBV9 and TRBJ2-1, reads DSGVTQTPKHLITATGQRVTLRCSPRSGDLSVYWYQQSLDQGLQFLIQYYNGEERAKGNILERFSAQQFPDLHSELNLSSLELGDSALYFCASSVDLAGGDNEQFFGPGTRLTVL.